This passage covers 28 T cell receptor beta chains from one sample sequenced in a study of T cell repertoires in cytomegalovirus infection. These receptors' targets are unknown. One entry per CDR3 protein, called by TCRdb with MiXCR from the reads. Here the sample spans some 920,000 distinct CDR3 sequences, around a third being singletons. Sequences were derived from cultured CD8+ T cells from PBMCs, sampled from culture after CMV antigen stimulation. The receptors derive from a human donor in good health (CMV status not recorded). Some clones in this sample may be carry-over from other donors' samples.

The genes are TRBV4-1 and TRBJ2-5; 7 bases match TRBD1. CDR1 is MGHRA and CDR2 is YSYEKL in the germline V gene. This CDR3 is 16 amino acids long. Germline trimming cut 0 bases from V and 10 bases from J; bases unmatched to any gene: 14. CDR3 in DNA: TGCGCCAGCAGCCAAGATAACGCCGGGACAGCGGTGGGCCAGTACTTC. Amino acids: CASSQDNAGTAVGQYF.

This clonotype was counted between two and nine times. The chain couples TRBV7-9 to TRBJ2-3; 12 bases line up with TRBD2. The CDR3 is made up of 18 amino acids. Germline V lookup: CDR1 SEHNR, CDR2 FQNEAQ (reference sequence). Trimming cost V 4 bases and J 0 bases; bases outside gene matches: 8. The CDR3 region is CASSYPSGGAPSTDTQYF. As DNA, the CDR3 is TGTGCCAGCAGCTACCCTAGCGGGGGGGCCCCTAGCACAGATACGCAGTATTTT.

This clonotype has a handful of counts. The gene calls are TRBV6-2 or TRBV6-3 and TRBJ2-5; 10 nucleotides line up with TRBD2. This CDR3 has 16 amino acids. Germline values: CDR1 MNHEY, CDR2 SVGEGT. Trimming cost V 8 bases and J 3 bases; bases outside gene matches: 12. CDR3 region: CASSSHYGLAEETQYF. For the CDR3, the DNA is TGTGCCAGCTCATCACATTATGGACTAGCGGAAGAGACCCAGTACTTC.

This clonotype occurred a few times. The chain joins TRBV15 to TRBJ1-6, with 8 nucleotides matching TRBD1. The CDR3 has 16 amino acids. The V and J ends lost 4 bases and 7 bases, in that order; junction bases with no gene match: 9. The germline gives CDR1 LNHNV, CDR2 YYDKDF (reference sequence). The DNA of the CDR3 is TGTGCCACCAGCAAGGGACAGGACCGCCTCAATTCACCCCTCCACTTT. It translates to CATSKGQDRLNSPLHF. The full variable domain, rest sourced from reference TRBV15 and TRBJ1-6, is DAMVIQNPRYQVTQFGKPVTLSCSQTLNHNVMYWYQQKSSQAPKLLFHYYDKDFNNEADTPDNFQSRRPNTSFCFLDIRSPGLGDTAMYLCATSKGQDRLNSPLHFGNGTRLTVT.

The rearrangement links TRBV5-5 to TRBJ1-2; D is uncertain. Germline V gene lookup returns CDR1 SGHKS and CDR2 YYEKEE (reference sequence). V lost 2 bases and J lost 3, with 11 bases in between. The CDR3 covers 14 residues. CDR3 region: CASSFLSEDYGYTF. CDR3 sequence (DNA): TGTGCCAGCAGCTTCCTTTCCGAGGACTATGGCTACACCTTC.

V gene TRBV6-1 combines with J gene TRBJ2-1; no firm D call. Germline CDR1 is MNHNS and CDR2 is SASEGT. With 7 bases removed from V and 2 bases from J, the gap between germline ends came to 9 bases. The length of the CDR3 is 13 residues. The CDR3 sequence: CASNPGTYNEQFF. The DNA for the CDR3 is TGTGCCAGCAATCCAGGAACCTACAATGAGCAGTTCTTC.

This chain connects TRBV2 to TRBJ2-5; D ambiguous. This CDR3 spans 13 amino acids. V lost 2 bases to trimming and J lost 4 bases, with 8 bases between them. Germline lookup yields CDR1 SNHLY and CDR2 FYNNEI. The CDR3 loop reads CASSEIRRETQYF. In DNA form, the CDR3 reads TGTGCCAGCAGTGAAATCCGTCGAGAGACCCAGTACTTC. Using reference TRBV2 and TRBJ2-5 for the parts outside the CDR3, the full variable domain is EPEVTQTPSHQVTQMGQEVILRCVPISNHLYFYWYRQILGQKVEFLVSFYNNEISEKSEIFDDQFSVERPDGSNFTLKIRSTKLEDSAMYFCASSEIRRETQYFGPGTRLLVL.

This clonotype was counted a few times. This CDR3 reads CASSQIPNQPQHF. The DNA for the CDR3 is TGTGCCAGCAGTCAAATACCCAATCAGCCCCAGCATTTT. This chain uses TRBV6-5 with TRBJ1-5; D unresolved. The CDR3 totals 13 residues. Trimming shortened V by 5 bases and J by 3 bases, and 8 bases separated the two germline ends. From germline, CDR1 is MNHEY and CDR2 SVGAGI.

This clonotype was seen only a few times. The V gene is TRBV4-3, the J gene TRBJ2-1; D remains ambiguous. V lost 3 bases and J lost 8, with 14 bases in between. The CDR3 contains 14 residues. The germline V gene has CDR1 LGHNA and CDR2 YSLEER. The DNA of the CDR3 is TGCGCCAGCAGCCAGTCGACGGCCGTGGATGAGCAGTTCTTC. Protein: CASSQSTAVDEQFF.

V usage is TRBV7-9 and J usage is TRBJ1-2, with 9 nucleotides matching TRBD1. V dropped 6 bases and J dropped 8; count of bases not matched to a gene: 10. The CDR3 contains 14 residues. The germline V gene has CDR1 SEHNR and CDR2 FQNEAQ (reference sequence). The CDR3 is CASSPGTGREGYTF. In nucleotides, the CDR3 is TGTGCCAGCAGTCCCGGGACAGGGAGGGAAGGCTACACCTTC.

This clonotype was counted ten times or more. As DNA, the CDR3 is TGTGCCAGCAGCTCCTCCACCGGGACTCAACGGGATGAGCAGTTCTTC. Its translation is CASSSSTGTQRDEQFF. The chain employs TRBV7-9 and TRBJ2-1; D may be TRBD2 (6 bases). V was clipped by 4 bases and J by 8 bases, with 21 bases between them. Germline V lookup: CDR1 SEHNR, CDR2 FQNEAQ (reference sequence). CDR3 size: 16 residues.

This clonotype was found a few times. This chain joins TRBV19 and TRBJ1-1; D is ambiguous. Germline CDR1 is LNHDA and CDR2 is SQIVND (reference sequence). Trimming took 0 bases from V and 5 from J, leaving 13 bases between them. CDR3 size: 15 residues. The CDR3 is CASSIDGEYETEAFF. The DNA of the CDR3 is TGTGCCAGTAGTATAGATGGGGAGTATGAAACTGAAGCTTTCTTT.

This clonotype was observed many times. The chain has TRBV27 and TRBJ2-3; maybe TRBD1 (5 bases). Germline values: CDR1 MNHEY, CDR2 SMNVEV (reference sequence). This CDR3 has 14 residues. The V end lost 2 bases, the J end lost 3 bases, and 9 bases lay between the germline ends. CDR3 protein: CASSLRQGTDTQYF. DNA of the CDR3: TGTGCCAGCAGTTTAAGGCAGGGAACAGATACGCAGTATTTT.

This clonotype appeared a few times. The rearrangement links TRBV15 to TRBJ2-1; 9 bases are a match to TRBD2. CDR3 size: 16 residues. Germline values: CDR1 LNHNV, CDR2 YYDKDF (reference sequence). The ends lost 1 base at V and 8 bases at J; junction bases unmatched: 9. The CDR3 region is CATSRVRRGGLDEQFF. Written as DNA, the CDR3 is TGTGCCACCAGCAGAGTTCGGCGGGGGGGCCTGGATGAGCAGTTCTTC. The variable domain in full, with the rest retrieved from reference TRBV15 and TRBJ2-1, is DAMVIQNPRYQVTQFGKPVTLSCSQTLNHNVMYWYQQKSSQAPKLLFHYYDKDFNNEADTPDNFQSRRPNTSFCFLDIRSPGLGDTAMYLCATSRVRRGGLDEQFFGPGTRLTVL.

The chain has TRBV12-3 or TRBV12-4 and TRBJ2-3; 9 bases agree with TRBD1. The length of the CDR3 is 15 residues. V lost 6 bases to trimming and J lost 0 bases; unmatched junction nucleotides: 4. The CDR3 DNA reads as TGTGCCAGCAGGAGGACAGGGGTCAGCACAGATACGCAGTATTTT. It is translated as CASRRTGVSTDTQYF.

This clonotype was detected only a few times. This chain joins TRBV19 and TRBJ2-1, with D hard to call. V was cut by 1 base and J by 6 bases, with 19 bases left in between. This CDR3 is 17 amino acids long. Germline V gives CDR1 LNHDA, CDR2 SQIVND (reference sequence). CDR3 in amino acids: CASSIGPPVQSVNEQFF. The CDR3 DNA reads as TGTGCCAGTAGTATAGGACCTCCCGTGCAGTCGGTCAATGAGCAGTTCTTC.

This sequence joins TRBV14 and TRBJ2-6, with 7 bases aligning to TRBD2. From germline, CDR1 is SGHDN and CDR2 FVKESK. Trimming removed 4 bases from V and 10 bases from J; junction bases left unmatched: 4. CDR3 length equals 13 residues. The CDR3 sequence is CASSRGGENVLTF. DNA of the CDR3: TGTGCCAGCAGCCGGGGGGGAGAGAACGTCCTGACTTTC.

This clonotype was seen a few times. The chain links TRBV27 to TRBJ1-1; D is ambiguous. CDR1 MNHEY and CDR2 SMNVEV come from the germline V gene (reference sequence). The CDR3 loop spans 14 amino acids. The V end lost 5 bases, the J end lost 4 bases, and 14 bases lay between the germline ends. The CDR3, as DNA: TGTGCCAGCAGTGACGGCGCCAGGATCACTGAAGCTTTCTTT. Its protein product is CASSDGARITEAFF.

This clonotype has only a few counts. The chain employs TRBV27 and TRBJ1-1, with unresolved D. The ends were cut back, 1 base at V and 6 bases at J, with 21 bases in the middle. CDR3 length: 17 amino acids. Germline V CDR1 and CDR2: MNHEY, SMNVEV (reference sequence). Written as DNA, the CDR3 is TGTGCCAGCAGTTTATGGGCCGACCTAGGGCAGCAGGCTGAAGCTTTCTTT. This codes for CASSLWADLGQQAEAFF.

This sequence joins TRBV6-2 or TRBV6-3 and TRBJ2-7; 8 bases are a match to TRBD2. The junction had 8 bases not matched to a gene; V was cut back by 6 bases and J by 4 bases. From germline, CDR1 is MNHEY and CDR2 SVGEGT. This CDR3 has 14 residues. CDR3 region: CASSLSGGLYEQYV. For the CDR3, the DNA is TGTGCCAGCAGCCTCAGCGGGGGCCTATACGAGCAGTACGTC.

J is TRBJ2-7 and V is TRBV12-3 or TRBV12-4; 9 nucleotides align to TRBD2. The CDR3 covers 17 residues. Trimming took 5 bases from V and 1 from J; bases not matched to a gene: 12. CDR3 amino acids: CASSPVIGLAGSYEQYF. DNA for the CDR3: TGTGCCAGCAGTCCAGTAATAGGGCTAGCGGGGTCCTACGAGCAGTACTTC.

This clonotype was picked up a small number of times. The chain has TRBV7-9 and TRBJ1-1; D is possibly TRBD1 (5 bases). V gave up 4 bases and J gave up 3 bases, with 12 bases separating them. Germline assignment: CDR1 SEHNR and CDR2 FQNEAQ (reference sequence). The CDR3 length is 14 residues. CDR3 protein: CASSSRWGDTEAFF. The CDR3 bases are TGTGCCAGCAGCTCCCGGTGGGGGGACACTGAAGCTTTCTTT.

This clonotype was seen a few times. This rearrangement joins TRBV7-9 to TRBJ2-6, with D unresolved. The germline V gene has CDR1 SEHNR and CDR2 FQNEAQ (reference sequence). This CDR3 is built from 15 residues. Trimming took off 0 bases at V and 2 bases at J, with 5 bases between the two ends. The CDR3 nucleotides read TGTGCCAGCAGCTTAGCGGTGGCTGGGGCCAACGTCCTGACTTTC. This encodes CASSLAVAGANVLTF.

This clonotype showed up just a few times. This chain connects TRBV29-1 to TRBJ2-2; D is uncertain. V was trimmed by 4 bases and J by 6 bases, leaving 6 bases between them. CDR1 is SQVTM, CDR2 ANQGSEA, per germline. The CDR3 is 11 amino acids. CDR3 sequence reads: CSVVGSGELFF. The CDR3 DNA sequence: TGCAGCGTTGTGGGGTCCGGGGAGCTGTTTTTT.

V and J are TRBV9 and TRBJ2-3, with TRBD1 as a possible D gene (6 bases). CDR3 length: 16 residues. Trimming took 0 bases from V and 6 from J, leaving 17 bases between them. Germline V lookup: CDR1 SGDLS, CDR2 YYNGEE. This CDR3 is CASSVAGDTIPDTQYF. CDR3 in DNA: TGTGCCAGCAGCGTAGCAGGGGACACTATCCCGGATACGCAGTATTTT. Full variable domain (remainder filled in from reference TRBV9 and TRBJ2-3): DSGVTQTPKHLITATGQRVTLRCSPRSGDLSVYWYQQSLDQGLQFLIQYYNGEERAKGNILERFSAQQFPDLHSELNLSSLELGDSALYFCASSVAGDTIPDTQYFGPGTRLTVL.

This clonotype turned up a few times. V and J are TRBV7-9 and TRBJ2-1; weak D call: TRBD2 (7 bases). The germline CDR1 and CDR2 sequences are SEHNR and FQNEAQ (reference sequence). The CDR3 contains 14 residues. With 11 bases removed from V and 6 bases from J, the gap between germline ends came to 20 bases. The CDR3 region is CAGRGEGSRNEQFF. CDR3 DNA: TGTGCCGGGAGGGGGGAGGGGTCCCGCAATGAGCAGTTCTTC.

This clonotype appeared a few times. The chain couples TRBV7-9 to TRBJ2-3, with D uncertain. The V and J ends lost 7 bases and 2 bases respectively, with 10 bases between them. Per germline, CDR1 SEHNR and CDR2 FQNEAQ (reference sequence). The CDR3 consists of 13 residues. The CDR3 loop reads CASTPKDTDTQYF. CDR3 nucleotide sequence: TGTGCCAGCACCCCGAAAGACACAGATACGCAGTATTTT.

This clonotype was counted once. This rearrangement joins TRBV9 to TRBJ1-3, with TRBD1 matching 8 bases. Looked up from germline, CDR1 is SGDLS and CDR2 is YYNGEE. The CDR3 sequence is 15 residues long. V trimming: 1 base; J trimming: 2 bases; junction bases outside the gene matches: 2. Written as DNA, the CDR3 is TGTGCCAGCAGCGTACAGGGGGCGCCTGGAAACACCATATATTTT. Translating it yields CASSVQGAPGNTIYF.